This TCR beta chain was obtained from a study of blood T cell repertoires in COVID-19. Unmatched junction bases numbered 4, after V lost 0 bases and J lost 0 bases. Germline values: CDR1 LGHNA, CDR2 YNFKEQ. The CDR3 is made up of 18 amino acids. This table comes from immunoSEQ multiplex PCR, and its TCRdb copy is limited to in-frame clones, with some not included. The sample records about 160,000 clones, around 84% being singletons. The Seattle site enrolled patients during active infection and followed them longitudinally. Sequenced material: peripheral blood. The V gene is TRBV4-2, the J gene TRBJ1-3; 11 bases fit TRBD1. The TCR originated in a woman in her forties or fifties with COVID-19, enrolled during active disease. Here the CDR3 reads CASSQEGTGGFSGNTIYF. For the CDR3, the DNA is TGTGCCAGCAGCCAAGAAGGGACAGGGGGTTTCTCTGGAAACACCATATATTTT.